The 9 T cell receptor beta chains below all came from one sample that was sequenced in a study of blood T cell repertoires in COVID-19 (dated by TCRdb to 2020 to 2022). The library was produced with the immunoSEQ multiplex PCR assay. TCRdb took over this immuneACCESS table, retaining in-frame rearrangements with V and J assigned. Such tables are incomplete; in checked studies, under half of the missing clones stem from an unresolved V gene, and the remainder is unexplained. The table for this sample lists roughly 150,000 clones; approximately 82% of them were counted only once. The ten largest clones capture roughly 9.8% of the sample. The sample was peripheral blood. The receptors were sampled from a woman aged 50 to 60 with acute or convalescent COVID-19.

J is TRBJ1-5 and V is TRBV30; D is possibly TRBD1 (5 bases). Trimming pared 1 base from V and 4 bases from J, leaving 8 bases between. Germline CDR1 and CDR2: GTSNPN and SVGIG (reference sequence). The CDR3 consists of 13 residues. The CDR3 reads CAWSEGENQPQHF. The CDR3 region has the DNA TGTGCCTGGAGTGAAGGGGAAAATCAGCCCCAGCATTTT.

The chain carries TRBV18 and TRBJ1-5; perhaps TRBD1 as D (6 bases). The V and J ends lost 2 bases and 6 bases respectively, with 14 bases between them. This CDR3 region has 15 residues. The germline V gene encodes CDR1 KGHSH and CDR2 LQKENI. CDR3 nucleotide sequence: TGTGCCAGCTCACCAATAGGGGGTACTCGTCAGCCCCAGCATTTT. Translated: CASSPIGGTRQPQHF.

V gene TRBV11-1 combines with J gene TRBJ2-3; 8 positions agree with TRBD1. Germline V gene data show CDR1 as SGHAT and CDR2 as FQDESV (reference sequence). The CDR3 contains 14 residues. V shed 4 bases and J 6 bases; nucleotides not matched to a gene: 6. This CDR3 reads CASSSGQGTDTQYF. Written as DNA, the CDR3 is TGTGCCAGCAGCTCCGGACAGGGTACGGATACGCAGTATTTT.

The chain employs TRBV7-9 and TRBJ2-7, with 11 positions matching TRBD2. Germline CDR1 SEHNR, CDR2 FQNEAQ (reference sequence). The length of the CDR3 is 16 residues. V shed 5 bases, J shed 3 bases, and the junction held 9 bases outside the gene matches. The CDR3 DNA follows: TGTGCCAGCAGCCCCAATTTACTAGCGGGAGTCTACGAGCAGTACTTC. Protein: CASSPNLLAGVYEQYF.

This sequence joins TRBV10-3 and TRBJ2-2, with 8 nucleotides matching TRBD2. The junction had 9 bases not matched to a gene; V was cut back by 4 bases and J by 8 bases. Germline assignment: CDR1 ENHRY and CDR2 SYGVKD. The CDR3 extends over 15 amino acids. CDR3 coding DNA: TGTGCCATCAGTGTCGTTCCAGCGGGAGTGGGGGAGCTGTTTTTT. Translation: CAISVVPAGVGELFF.

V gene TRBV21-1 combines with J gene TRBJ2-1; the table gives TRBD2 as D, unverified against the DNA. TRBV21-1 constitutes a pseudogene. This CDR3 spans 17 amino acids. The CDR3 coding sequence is TGTGCCAGCAGCACAAGGGGAGGGGCGAGCTCCTACAATGAGCAGTTCTTC. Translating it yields CASSTRGGASSYNEQFF.

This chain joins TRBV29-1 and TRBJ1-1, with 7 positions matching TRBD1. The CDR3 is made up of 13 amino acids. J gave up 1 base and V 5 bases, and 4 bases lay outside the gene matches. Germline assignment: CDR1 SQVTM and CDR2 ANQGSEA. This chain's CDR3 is CSVLTGRNTEAFF. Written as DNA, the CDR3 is TGCAGCGTTCTGACAGGGAGGAACACTGAAGCTTTCTTT.

The CDR3 protein is CASSQTLSWETQYF. The CDR3 DNA sequence: TGTGCCAGCAGCCAGACTCTAAGCTGGGAGACCCAGTACTTC. This chain links TRBV9 with TRBJ2-5; no clear D gene. Trimming left V 4 bases short and J 5 bases short, with 15 bases between. CDR3 size: 14 residues. Per germline, CDR1 SGDLS and CDR2 YYNGEE.

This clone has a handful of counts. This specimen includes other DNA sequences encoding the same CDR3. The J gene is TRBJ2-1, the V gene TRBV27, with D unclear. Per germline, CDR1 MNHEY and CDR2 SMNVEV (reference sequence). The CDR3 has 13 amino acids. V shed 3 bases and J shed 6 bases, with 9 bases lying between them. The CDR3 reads CASSLVRSNEQFF. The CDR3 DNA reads TGTGCCAGCAGTTTGGTTAGATCCAATGAGCAGTTCTTC.